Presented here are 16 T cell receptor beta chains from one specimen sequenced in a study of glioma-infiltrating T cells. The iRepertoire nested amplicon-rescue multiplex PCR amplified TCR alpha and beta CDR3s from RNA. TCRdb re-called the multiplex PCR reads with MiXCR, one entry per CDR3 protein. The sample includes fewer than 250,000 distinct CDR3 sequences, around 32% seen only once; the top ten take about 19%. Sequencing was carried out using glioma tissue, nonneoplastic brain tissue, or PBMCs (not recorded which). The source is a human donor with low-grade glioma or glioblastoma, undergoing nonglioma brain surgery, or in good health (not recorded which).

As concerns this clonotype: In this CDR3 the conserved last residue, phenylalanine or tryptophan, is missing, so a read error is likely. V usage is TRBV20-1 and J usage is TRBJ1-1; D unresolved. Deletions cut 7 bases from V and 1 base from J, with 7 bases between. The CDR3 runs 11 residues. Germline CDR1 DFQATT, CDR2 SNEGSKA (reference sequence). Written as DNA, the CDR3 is TGCAGTGGGATCGAGAACACTGAAGCTTTCTCT. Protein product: CSGIENTEAFS.

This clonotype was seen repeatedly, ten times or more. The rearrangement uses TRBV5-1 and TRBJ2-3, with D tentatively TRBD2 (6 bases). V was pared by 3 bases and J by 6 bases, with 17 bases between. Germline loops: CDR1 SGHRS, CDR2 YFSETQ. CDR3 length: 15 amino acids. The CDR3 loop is CASSSYAGGGDTQYF. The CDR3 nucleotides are TGCGCCAGCAGCTCCTACGCCGGAGGAGGGGATACGCAGTATTTT.

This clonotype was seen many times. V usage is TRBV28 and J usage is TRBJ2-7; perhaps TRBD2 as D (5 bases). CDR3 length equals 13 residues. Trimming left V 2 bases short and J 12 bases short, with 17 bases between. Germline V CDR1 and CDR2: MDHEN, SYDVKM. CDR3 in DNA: TGTGCCAGCAGTTTAGAGGTGGGAGCGAGGCTGTACTTC. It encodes CASSLEVGARLYF. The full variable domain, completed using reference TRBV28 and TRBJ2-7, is DVKVTQSSRYLVKRTGEKVFLECVQDMDHENMFWYRQDPGLGLRLIYFSYDVKMKEKGDIPEGYSVSREKKERFSLILESASTNQTSMYLCASSLEVGARLYFGPGTRLTVT.

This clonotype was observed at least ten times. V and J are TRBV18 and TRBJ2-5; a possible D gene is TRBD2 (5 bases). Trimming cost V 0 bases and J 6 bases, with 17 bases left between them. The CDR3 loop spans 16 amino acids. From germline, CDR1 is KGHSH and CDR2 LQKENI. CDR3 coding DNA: TGTGCCAGCTCACCACCTGCGAATAAGGTCGGGAAGACCCAGTACTTC. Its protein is CASSPPANKVGKTQYF.

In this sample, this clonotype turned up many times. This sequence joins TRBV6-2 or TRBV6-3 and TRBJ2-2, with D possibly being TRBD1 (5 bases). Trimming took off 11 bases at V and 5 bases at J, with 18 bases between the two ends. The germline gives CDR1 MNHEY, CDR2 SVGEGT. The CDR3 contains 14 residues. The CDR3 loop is CAGNQGFETGELFF. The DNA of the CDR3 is TGTGCCGGCAACCAGGGATTTGAAACCGGGGAGCTGTTTTTT.

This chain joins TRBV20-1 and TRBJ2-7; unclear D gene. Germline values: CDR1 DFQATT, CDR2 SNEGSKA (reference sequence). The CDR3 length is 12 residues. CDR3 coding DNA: TGCAGAGCCTTAAGGGAAGGCTACGAGCAGTACTTC. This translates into CRALREGYEQYF.

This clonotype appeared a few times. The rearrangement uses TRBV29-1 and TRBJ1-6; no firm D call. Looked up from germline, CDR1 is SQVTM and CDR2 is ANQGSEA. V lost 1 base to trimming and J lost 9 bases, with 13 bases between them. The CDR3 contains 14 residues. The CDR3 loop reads CSVEVEGEGSPLHF. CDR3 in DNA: TGCAGCGTTGAAGTGGAGGGAGAAGGTTCACCCCTCCACTTT.

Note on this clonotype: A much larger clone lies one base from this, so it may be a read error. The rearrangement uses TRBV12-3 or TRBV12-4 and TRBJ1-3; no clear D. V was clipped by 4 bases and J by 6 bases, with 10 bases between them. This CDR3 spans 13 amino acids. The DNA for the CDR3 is TGTGCCAGCAGTTACCTGACATTAAACACCATATATTTT. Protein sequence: CASSYLTLNTIYF.

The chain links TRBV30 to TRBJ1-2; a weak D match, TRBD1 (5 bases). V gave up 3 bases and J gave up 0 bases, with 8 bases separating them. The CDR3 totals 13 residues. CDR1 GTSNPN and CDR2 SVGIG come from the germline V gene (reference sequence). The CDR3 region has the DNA TGTGCCTGGAGGAGGGGAGCTAACTATGGCTACACCTTC. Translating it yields CAWRRGANYGYTF.

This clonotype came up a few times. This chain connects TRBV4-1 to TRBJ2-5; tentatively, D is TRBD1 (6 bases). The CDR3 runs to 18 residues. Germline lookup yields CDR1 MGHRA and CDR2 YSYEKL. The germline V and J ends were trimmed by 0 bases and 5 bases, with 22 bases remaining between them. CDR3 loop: CASSQEAVGQGIEETQYF. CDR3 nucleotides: TGCGCCAGCAGCCAAGAGGCGGTCGGTCAGGGGATTGAGGAGACCCAGTACTTC.

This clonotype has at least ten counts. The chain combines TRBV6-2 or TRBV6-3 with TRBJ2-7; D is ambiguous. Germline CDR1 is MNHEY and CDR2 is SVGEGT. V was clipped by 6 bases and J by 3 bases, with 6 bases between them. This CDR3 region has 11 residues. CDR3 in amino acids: CASSKNYEQYF. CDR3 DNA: TGTGCCAGCAGCAAGAACTACGAGCAGTACTTC.

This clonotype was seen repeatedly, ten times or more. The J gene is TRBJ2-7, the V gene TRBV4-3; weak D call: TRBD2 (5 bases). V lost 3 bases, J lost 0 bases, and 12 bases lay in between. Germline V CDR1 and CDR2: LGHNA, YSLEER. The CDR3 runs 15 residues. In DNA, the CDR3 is TGCGCCAGCAGCCAGGCACTAGGGTACTCCTACGAGCAGTACTTC. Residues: CASSQALGYSYEQYF.

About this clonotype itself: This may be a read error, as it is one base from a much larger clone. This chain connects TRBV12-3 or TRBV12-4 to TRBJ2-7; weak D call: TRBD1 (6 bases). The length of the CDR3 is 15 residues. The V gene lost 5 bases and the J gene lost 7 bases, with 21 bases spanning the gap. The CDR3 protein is CASSPYDRSYNEQYF. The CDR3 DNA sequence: TGTGCCAGCAGTCCTTATGACAGGTCCTACAATGAGCAGTACTTC.

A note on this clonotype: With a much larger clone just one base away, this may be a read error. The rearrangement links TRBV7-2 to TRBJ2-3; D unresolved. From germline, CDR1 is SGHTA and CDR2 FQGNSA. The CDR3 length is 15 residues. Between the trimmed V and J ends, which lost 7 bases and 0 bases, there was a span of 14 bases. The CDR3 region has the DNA TGTGCCAGCACCACCGGCAGTTCTAGCACAGATACGCAGTATTTT. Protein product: CASTTGSSSTDTQYF. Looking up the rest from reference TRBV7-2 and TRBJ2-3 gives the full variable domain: GAGVSQSPSNKVTEKGKDVELRCDPISGHTALYWYRQSLGQGLEFLIYFQGNSAPDKSGLPSDRFSAERTGGSVSTLTIQRTQQEDSAVYLCASTTGSSSTDTQYFGPGTRLTVL.

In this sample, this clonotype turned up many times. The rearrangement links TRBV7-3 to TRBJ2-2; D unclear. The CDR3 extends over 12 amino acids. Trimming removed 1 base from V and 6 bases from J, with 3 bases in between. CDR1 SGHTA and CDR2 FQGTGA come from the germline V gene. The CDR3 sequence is CASSLISGELFF. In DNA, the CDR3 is TGTGCCAGCAGCTTAATATCCGGGGAGCTGTTTTTT. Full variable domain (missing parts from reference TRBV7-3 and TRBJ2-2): GAGVSQTPSNKVTEKGKYVELRCDPISGHTALYWYRQSLGQGPEFLIYFQGTGAADDSGLPNDRFFAVRPEGSVSTLKIQRTERGDSAVYLCASSLISGELFFGEGSRLTVL.

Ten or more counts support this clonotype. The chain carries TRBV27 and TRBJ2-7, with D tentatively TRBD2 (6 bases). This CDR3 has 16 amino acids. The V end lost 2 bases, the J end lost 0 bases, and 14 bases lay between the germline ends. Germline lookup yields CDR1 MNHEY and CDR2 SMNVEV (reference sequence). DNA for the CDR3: TGTGCCAGCAGTTTACGTAGCGGCGCGCTCTCCTACGAGCAGTACTTC. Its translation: CASSLRSGALSYEQYF.